This TCR beta chain was found in a study of T cells in Graves' hyperthyroidism and ophthalmopathy. This CDR3 contains 13 residues. The V and J ends lost 8 bases and 7 bases respectively, with 17 bases between them. Germline CDR1 and CDR2: MDHEN and SYDVKM. Authors of the study amplified TCR beta CDR3 regions from RNA transcripts. The TCR CDR3 first-round RT-PCR relied on the HTBI primer set. Using its own MiXCR run on the multiplex PCR reads, TCRdb lists one record per CDR3 protein. The sample consists of 250,000 to 300,000 distinct CDR3 sequences, 13% to 15% of them appearing once. Turning to this clonotype: Its antigen is unidentified.

Exclusion criteria comprised uncontrolled infection, other autoimmune disease, pregnancy or lactation. The PBMCs had their origin in 10 ml of fresh peripheral blood. Study-wide results and limits: Clonotypes that were expanded in thyroid above 0.001 mostly appeared in blood too.

The chain carries TRBV28 and TRBJ1-1; D gene uncertain. The TCR sequence derives from a woman between 45 and 60 years old with Graves' hyperthyroidism that later progressed to Graves' ophthalmopathy. Sequencing was carried out using blood. DNA of the CDR3: TGTGCCAGCGGAAATGCGGGTTCCCTTGAAGCTTTCTTT. The encoded protein is CASGNAGSLEAFF.